The 3 T cell receptor beta chains reported below all come from one sample, sequenced in a study of cytomegalovirus exposure and HLA in healthy donors. The study ran its PCR with 60 Vbeta and 13 Jbeta primers. Profiled with immunoSEQ multiplex PCR; TCRdb holds only in-frame clones, not every one. This sample has 85,000 to 120,000 clones; roughly 82% occur once, and the top ten carry around 3%. The sample comprised PBMCs. Receptors originate from a male donor in good health and CMV-seropositive.

The V gene is TRBV27, the J gene TRBJ2-5; tentatively, D is TRBD1 (5 bases). Looked up from germline, CDR1 is MNHEY and CDR2 is SMNVEV (reference sequence). CDR3 length equals 13 residues. The V end lost 4 bases, the J end lost 4 bases, and 10 bases lay between the germline ends. In DNA form, the CDR3 reads TGTGCCAGCAGTTCGGGCAGGGCAGAGACCCAGTACTTC. Translated: CASSSGRAETQYF.

Concerning this clone itself: Other DNA sequences of this sample code for an identical CDR3. This sequence joins TRBV7-2 and TRBJ2-1, with 13 bases fitting TRBD2. CDR1 is SGHTA and CDR2 is FQGNSA in the germline V gene. The CDR3 contains 15 residues. The V and J ends lost 5 bases and 7 bases, in that order; junction bases with no gene match: 5. This CDR3 is CASSRTSGRGNEQFF. The CDR3 bases are TGTGCCAGCAGCCGGACTAGCGGGAGAGGAAATGAGCAGTTCTTC.

V and J are TRBV6-5 and TRBJ2-7; 11 bases map to TRBD2. Germline values: CDR1 MNHEY, CDR2 SVGAGI. Losses at the gene ends were 2 bases for V and 3 bases for J; bases not matched to a gene: 0. The CDR3 sequence is 14 residues long. The CDR3 protein is CASSYGTSGYEQYF. The CDR3 DNA reads as TGTGCCAGCAGTTACGGGACTAGCGGCTACGAGCAGTACTTC.